This T cell receptor beta chain was sequenced in a study of blood T cell repertoires in COVID-19. Looking at the study overall: Both acute and convalescent COVID-19 samples were obtained from the United States, Italy and Spain.

The protocol was immunoSEQ multiplex PCR, while the TCRdb copy is restricted to in-frame clones and leaves out a portion. The sample carries just over 200,000 clones, about nine tenths recorded once. Germline values: CDR1 LGHNA, CDR2 YSLEER. This CDR3 is built from 14 residues. Between the trimmed V and J ends, which lost 0 bases and 4 bases, there was a span of 7 bases. This chain joins TRBV4-3 and TRBJ1-3; no firm D call. This clonotype was obtained from an elderly man with acute or convalescent COVID-19. The sequenced material came from peripheral blood. The CDR3 region has the DNA TGCGCCAGCAGCCAAGAAACGGTCGGAAACACCATATATTTT. Translating it yields CASSQETVGNTIYF.